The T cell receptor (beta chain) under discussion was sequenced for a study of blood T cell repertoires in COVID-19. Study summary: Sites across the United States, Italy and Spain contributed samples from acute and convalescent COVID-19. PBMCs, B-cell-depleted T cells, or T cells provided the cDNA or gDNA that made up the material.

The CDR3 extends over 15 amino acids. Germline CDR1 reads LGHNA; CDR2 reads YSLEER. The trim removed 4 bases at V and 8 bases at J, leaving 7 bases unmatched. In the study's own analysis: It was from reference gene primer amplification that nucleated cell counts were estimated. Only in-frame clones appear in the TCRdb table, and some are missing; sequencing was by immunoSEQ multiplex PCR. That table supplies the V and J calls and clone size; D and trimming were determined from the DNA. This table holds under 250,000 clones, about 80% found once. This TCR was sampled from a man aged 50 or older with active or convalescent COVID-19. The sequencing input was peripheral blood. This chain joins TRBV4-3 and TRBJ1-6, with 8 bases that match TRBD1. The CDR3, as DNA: TGCGCCAGCAGCCGAGAACAGGGGGTGGATTCACCCCTCCACTTT. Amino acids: CASSREQGVDSPLHF.